A single sample gave rise to the 20 T cell receptor beta chains below, sequenced in a study of shared clonotypes between healthy human individuals. Selected positively for CCR7 and CD45RO-negative, naive CD8 cells excluded terminally differentiated effector memory CD45RA+ cells. Libraries were prepared by immunoSEQ multiplex PCR; TCRdb keeps only in-frame clonotypes and omits some of them. The sample carries about 2 million clones, over 85% recorded once. Sequenced input: naive CD8+ T cells sorted from blood. All receptors come from a man between 18 and 35 years old in good health.

The chain has TRBV27 and TRBJ1-2; TRBD1 matches 8 bases. The V and J ends lost 8 bases and 0 bases, in that order; junction bases with no gene match: 11. The germline V gene encodes CDR1 MNHEY and CDR2 SMNVEV (reference sequence). This CDR3 has 16 residues. The CDR3 DNA sequence: TGTGCCAGCCGACCGACAGGGGACCTTACTAACTATGGCTACACCTTC. It encodes CASRPTGDLTNYGYTF.

The V gene is TRBV2, the J gene TRBJ2-2, with 10 nucleotides matching TRBD2. Germline assignment: CDR1 SNHLY and CDR2 FYNNEI. The CDR3 loop spans 14 amino acids. V dropped 7 bases and J dropped 6; count of bases not matched to a gene: 5. The DNA of the CDR3 is TGTGCCAGCACCAGCGGGAGGGCCTCCGGGGAGCTGTTTTTT. This codes for CASTSGRASGELFF.

Remarks on this clone: The same CDR3 is also encoded by other DNA sequences in this sample. The rearrangement uses TRBV28 and TRBJ1-1, with D perhaps matching TRBD1 (5 bases). Trimming stripped 2 bases from V and 6 bases from J, with 10 bases between. This CDR3 has 13 residues. Per germline, CDR1 MDHEN and CDR2 SYDVKM. The CDR3 spells CASSLRGIPEAFF. CDR3 bases: TGTGCCAGCAGTTTACGGGGGATCCCTGAAGCTTTCTTT.

The rearrangement joins TRBV29-1 to TRBJ2-3, with 9 bases lining up with TRBD1. The CDR3 covers 14 residues. The ends lost 5 bases at V and 4 bases at J; junction bases unmatched: 7. From germline, CDR1 is SQVTM and CDR2 ANQGSEA. This CDR3 reads CSVWGQGPSDTQYF. CDR3 in DNA: TGCAGCGTTTGGGGACAGGGTCCATCAGATACGCAGTATTTT.

V is TRBV9 and J is TRBJ1-3; 8 positions agree with TRBD1. V trimming: 3 bases; J trimming: 7 bases; junction bases outside the gene matches: 9. The CDR3 covers 15 residues. The germline V gene encodes CDR1 SGDLS and CDR2 YYNGEE. CDR3 in DNA: TGTGCCAGCAGCGACCCCCGAGACAGGGGTAACACCATATATTTT. Translated, it gives CASSDPRDRGNTIYF.

This clone was detected only once. The chain combines TRBV2 with TRBJ2-5, with TRBD1 matching over 12 bases. J lost 5 bases, V lost 8 bases, and 6 bases had no gene match. The CDR3 runs 14 residues. CDR1 SNHLY and CDR2 FYNNEI come from the germline V gene. The CDR3 DNA reads as TGTGCCAGCCAGGGACAGGGGGCAGGGGAGACCCAGTACTTC. Protein sequence: CASQGQGAGETQYF.

A word on this clone: This sample includes further DNA sequences coding for the same CDR3. The CDR3 coding sequence is TGTGCCAGCTCACCTCTCGTGACTAGCTCCTACAATGAGCAGTTCTTC. Encoded protein: CASSPLVTSSYNEQFF. The chain employs TRBV18 and TRBJ2-1, with a tentative D call TRBD2 (6 bases). V lost 3 bases, J lost 0 bases, and 12 bases lay in between. Germline CDR1 is KGHSH and CDR2 is LQKENI. The CDR3 sequence is 16 residues long.

The chain joins TRBV28 to TRBJ2-3, with 7 nucleotides matching TRBD2. From germline, CDR1 is MDHEN and CDR2 SYDVKM. V trimming: 1 base; J trimming: 0 bases; junction bases outside the gene matches: 4. The CDR3 totals 16 residues. The CDR3 DNA reads TGTGCCAGCAGTTTATTCGCGGGGGTTAGCACAGATACGCAGTATTTT. Translating it yields CASSLFAGVSTDTQYF.

This clone was seen just once. Other DNA variants within this sample encode the same CDR3. This chain connects TRBV28 to TRBJ1-5, with D hard to call. The CDR3 totals 13 residues. Looked up from germline, CDR1 is MDHEN and CDR2 is SYDVKM. Trimming left V 1 base short and J 4 bases short, with 5 bases between. The CDR3 loop is CASSLLGNQPQHF. CDR3 coding DNA: TGTGCCAGCAGTTTATTGGGAAATCAGCCCCAGCATTTT.

V is TRBV2 and J is TRBJ2-5; TRBD2 is a possible D gene (6 bases). With 0 bases removed from V and 2 bases from J, the gap between germline ends came to 13 bases. The germline gives CDR1 SNHLY, CDR2 FYNNEI. The CDR3 runs 16 residues. The CDR3 loop reads CASSEADGGVQETQYF. CDR3 in DNA: TGTGCCAGCAGTGAAGCAGACGGGGGAGTGCAAGAGACCCAGTACTTC.

This chain joins TRBV14 and TRBJ1-6; 9 bases fit TRBD1. This CDR3 has 16 residues. V was pared by 2 bases and J by 5 bases, with 4 bases of the junction left unmatched. CDR1 is SGHDN and CDR2 is FVKESK in the germline V gene. The CDR3 sequence is CASSQTGTGNNSPLHF. CDR3 nucleotides: TGTGCCAGCAGCCAAACCGGGACAGGGAATAATTCACCCCTCCACTTT. Variable domain in full (rest from reference TRBV14 and TRBJ1-6): EAGVTQFPSHSVIEKGQTVTLRCDPISGHDNLYWYRRVMGKEIKFLLHFVKESKQDESGMPNNRFLAERTGGTYSTLKVQPAELEDSGVYFCASSQTGTGNNSPLHFGNGTRLTVT.

This clone has a handful of counts. Other DNA sequences in this sample translate to the same CDR3. The genes are TRBV27 and TRBJ1-2; no firm D call. Trimming took off 4 bases at V and 6 bases at J, with 6 bases between the two ends. The CDR3 spans 11 residues. CDR1 is MNHEY and CDR2 is SMNVEV in the germline V gene (reference sequence). CDR3: CASSSGDGYTF. CDR3 coding DNA: TGTGCCAGCAGTTCCGGGGATGGCTACACCTTC.

For this clone: The same CDR3 arises from other DNA sequences in this sample as well. V and J are TRBV27 and TRBJ2-7, with a tentative D call TRBD1 (5 bases). The V and J ends lost 2 bases and 7 bases respectively, with 9 bases between them. Germline V gene lookup returns CDR1 MNHEY and CDR2 SMNVEV (reference sequence). The CDR3 has 12 residues. The CDR3 DNA is TGTGCCAGCAGTTTAACATCAGGGGAGCAGTACTTC. It codes for CASSLTSGEQYF.

As concerns this clone: Other DNA sequences within the sample encode an identical CDR3. The CDR3 loop reads CASSQDGNEQFF. The CDR3 bases are TGCGCCAGCAGCCAAGACGGAAATGAGCAGTTCTTC. This sequence joins TRBV4-1 and TRBJ2-1; no clear D. The CDR3 covers 12 residues. V was clipped by 0 bases and J by 7 bases, with 4 bases between them. Germline values: CDR1 MGHRA, CDR2 YSYEKL.

Concerning this clone: The sample contains more than one DNA sequence encoding this CDR3. CDR3 coding DNA: TGTGCCAGCAGCGGGGGGACAGACTATGGCTACACCTTC. Amino acids: CASSGGTDYGYTF. The chain employs TRBV9 and TRBJ1-2, with TRBD1 identical over 7 bases. After removal of 3 bases from V and 3 bases from J, the junction contained 2 bases not matched to a gene. The germline CDR1 and CDR2 sequences are SGDLS and YYNGEE. CDR3 length: 13 residues.

The V gene is TRBV15, the J gene TRBJ2-7; D may be TRBD2 (5 bases). The germline V gene encodes CDR1 LNHNV and CDR2 YYDKDF (reference sequence). The CDR3 extends over 16 amino acids. V lost 1 base and J lost 6, with 19 bases in between. The CDR3 here is CATSRVREGPLAEQYF. CDR3 nucleotide sequence: TGTGCCACCAGCAGAGTTCGGGAAGGGCCGTTGGCCGAGCAGTACTTC.

The chain joins TRBV10-3 to TRBJ1-5; no clear D gene. The germline V gene encodes CDR1 ENHRY and CDR2 SYGVKD. V gave up 6 bases and J gave up 1 base, with 16 bases separating them. The CDR3 sequence is 16 residues long. The CDR3 nucleotides read TGTGCCATCAGGACGTGGAGGGATTCGAGCAATCAGCCCCAGCATTTT. This codes for CAIRTWRDSSNQPQHF.

The rearrangement links TRBV6-6 to TRBJ2-1; maybe TRBD2 (6 bases). CDR1 is MNHNY and CDR2 is SVGAGI in the germline V gene (reference sequence). This CDR3 is 13 amino acids long. The V end was cut by 5 bases, the J end by 9 bases, with 14 bases between. The DNA for the CDR3 is TGTGCCAGCAGTCCAATCGTGGGGGGTGAGCAGTTCTTC. It translates to CASSPIVGGEQFF.

Notes on this clone: The same CDR3 arises from other DNA sequences in this sample as well. The CDR3 sequence is CASRKDRLNTEAFF. The DNA of the CDR3 is TGTGCCAGCAGGAAGGACAGGCTGAACACTGAAGCTTTCTTT. The chain joins TRBV6-1 to TRBJ1-1; TRBD1 aligns across 7 bases. The CDR3 spans 14 residues. CDR1 is MNHNS, CDR2 SASEGT, per germline. Trimming removed 6 bases from V and 0 bases from J; junction bases left unmatched: 4.

The chain uses TRBV9 and TRBJ2-2; D is undetermined. The CDR3 covers 13 residues. Trimming pared 0 bases from V and 6 bases from J, leaving 6 bases between. The germline V gene has CDR1 SGDLS and CDR2 YYNGEE. The CDR3 loop is CASSVENSGELFF. CDR3 coding DNA: TGTGCCAGCAGCGTAGAAAACTCCGGGGAGCTGTTTTTT.